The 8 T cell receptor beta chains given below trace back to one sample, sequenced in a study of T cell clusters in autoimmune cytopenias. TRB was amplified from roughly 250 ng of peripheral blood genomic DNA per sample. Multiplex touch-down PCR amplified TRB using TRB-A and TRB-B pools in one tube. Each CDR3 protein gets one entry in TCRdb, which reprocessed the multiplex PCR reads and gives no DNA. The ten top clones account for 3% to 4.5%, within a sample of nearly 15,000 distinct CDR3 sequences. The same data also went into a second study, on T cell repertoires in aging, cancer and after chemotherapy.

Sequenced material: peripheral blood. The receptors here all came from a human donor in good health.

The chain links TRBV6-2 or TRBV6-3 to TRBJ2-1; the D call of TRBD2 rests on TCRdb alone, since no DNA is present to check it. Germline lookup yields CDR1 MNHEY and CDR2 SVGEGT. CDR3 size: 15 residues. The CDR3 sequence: CASSYSASGSYEQFF.

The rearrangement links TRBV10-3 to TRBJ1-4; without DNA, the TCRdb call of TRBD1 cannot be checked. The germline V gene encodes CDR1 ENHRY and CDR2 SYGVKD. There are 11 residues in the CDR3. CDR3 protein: CAISEAGKLFF.

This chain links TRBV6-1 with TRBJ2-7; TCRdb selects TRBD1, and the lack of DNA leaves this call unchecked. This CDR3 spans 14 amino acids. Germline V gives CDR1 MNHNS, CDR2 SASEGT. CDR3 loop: CASSEAPGRGEQYF.

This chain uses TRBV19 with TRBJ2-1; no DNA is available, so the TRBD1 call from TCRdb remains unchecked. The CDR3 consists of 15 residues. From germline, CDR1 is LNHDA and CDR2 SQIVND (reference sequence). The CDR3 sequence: CASSMVGQEYDEQFF.

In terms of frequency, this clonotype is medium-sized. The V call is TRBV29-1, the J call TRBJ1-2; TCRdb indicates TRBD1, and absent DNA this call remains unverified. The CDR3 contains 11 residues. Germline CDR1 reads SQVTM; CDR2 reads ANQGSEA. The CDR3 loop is CSVGDEGGYTF.

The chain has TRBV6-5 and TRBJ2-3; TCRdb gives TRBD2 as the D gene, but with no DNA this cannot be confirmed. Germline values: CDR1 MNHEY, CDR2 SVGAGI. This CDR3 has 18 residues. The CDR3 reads CASSYALAGGLSTDTQYF.

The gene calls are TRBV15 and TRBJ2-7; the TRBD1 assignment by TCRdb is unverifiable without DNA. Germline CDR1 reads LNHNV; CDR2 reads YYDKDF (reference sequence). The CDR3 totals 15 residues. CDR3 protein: CATSRDRGQLHEQYF. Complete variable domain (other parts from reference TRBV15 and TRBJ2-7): DAMVIQNPRYQVTQFGKPVTLSCSQTLNHNVMYWYQQKSSQAPKLLFHYYDKDFNNEADTPDNFQSRRPNTSFCFLDIRSPGLGDTAMYLCATSRDRGQLHEQYFGPGTRLTVT.

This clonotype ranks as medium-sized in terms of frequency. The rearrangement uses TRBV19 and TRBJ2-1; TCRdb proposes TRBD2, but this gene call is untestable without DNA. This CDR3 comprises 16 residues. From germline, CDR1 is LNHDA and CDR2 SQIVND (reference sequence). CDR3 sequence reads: CASSLPAGQTGNEQFF.